These 18 T cell receptor beta chains were sequenced from one sample in a study of early T cells in non-severe SARS-CoV-2 infection. Each CDR3 protein is one row after TCRdb ran MiXCR on the 5' RACE reads. This sample carries 37,000 or so distinct CDR3 sequences, around 6.1% of them seen once, and the ten largest clones take around 24%. Sequencing used whole blood. These receptors were obtained from an adult who was a healthcare worker with PCR-confirmed SARS-CoV-2 infection or an uninfected control (not recorded which).

This clonotype was seen many times. The chain links TRBV6-1 to TRBJ2-1; 11 bases are a match to TRBD2. Germline V gives CDR1 MNHNS, CDR2 SASEGT. Trimming removed 6 bases from V and 7 bases from J; junction bases left unmatched: 5. The CDR3 sequence is 14 residues long. The CDR3 bases are TGTGCCAGCAGGACTAGCGGGACACCTAATGAGCAGTTCTTC. It specifies CASRTSGTPNEQFF.

This clonotype came up many times. The chain has TRBV27 and TRBJ2-1; D is unclear. Germline-derived CDR1 and CDR2 are MNHEY and SMNVEV (reference sequence). V was cut by 3 bases and J by 0 bases, with 9 bases left in between. This CDR3 contains 15 residues. The CDR3 spells CASSFLDASYNEQFF. The CDR3 DNA reads as TGTGCCAGCAGTTTCTTGGACGCCTCCTACAATGAGCAGTTCTTC.

This clonotype was found many times. The chain uses TRBV6-6 and TRBJ2-5; tentatively, D is TRBD2 (5 bases). The CDR3 consists of 16 residues. V dropped 8 bases and J dropped 1 base, with 20 bases sitting between them. Germline values: CDR1 MNHNY, CDR2 SVGAGI (reference sequence). CDR3 coding DNA: TGTGCCAGCCTTTCCTCTCAGTGGGGAGTCCAAGAGACCCAGTACTTC. Amino acids: CASLSSQWGVQETQYF.

Ten or more counts support this clonotype. The chain carries TRBV4-1 and TRBJ2-3; 10 bases line up with TRBD2. The CDR3 totals 19 residues. The germline gives CDR1 MGHRA, CDR2 YSYEKL. Unmatched junction bases numbered 11, after V lost 0 bases and J lost 2 bases. The CDR3 coding sequence is TGCGCCAGCAGCCAAGATCAGGTTCGGCTAGCGGGAGTCACAGATACGCAGTATTTT. Its translation is CASSQDQVRLAGVTDTQYF.

This clonotype was counted ten times or more. The gene calls are TRBV7-2 and TRBJ2-7; D is unclear. The CDR3 totals 15 residues. CDR1 is SGHTA and CDR2 is FQGNSA in the germline V gene. V shed 0 bases and J shed 1 base, with 10 bases lying between them. The CDR3 DNA follows: TGTGCCAGCAGCTTAGCGGCACGGAATTCCTACGAGCAGTACTTC. This codes for CASSLAARNSYEQYF.

This clonotype was seen at least ten times. The chain joins TRBV20-1 to TRBJ2-1; 16 bases fit TRBD2. The length of the CDR3 is 17 residues. Germline CDR1 is DFQATT and CDR2 is SNEGSKA (reference sequence). V dropped 3 bases and J dropped 6; count of bases not matched to a gene: 8. CDR3 sequence (DNA): TGCAGTGCTAGTCCGCCGGGACTAGCGGGAGGGTCCAATGAGCAGTTCTTC. This codes for CSASPPGLAGGSNEQFF.

This clonotype was counted many times. The V gene is TRBV11-2, the J gene TRBJ1-6; D remains ambiguous. The CDR3 sequence is 14 residues long. Looked up from germline, CDR1 is SGHAT and CDR2 is FQNNGV. Trimming pared 5 bases from V and 6 bases from J, leaving 11 bases between. The CDR3 bases are TGTGCCAGCAGCCAAACAGTGTTTAATTCACCCCTCCACTTT. It codes for CASSQTVFNSPLHF.

This clonotype was observed at least ten times. The chain uses TRBV10-3 and TRBJ2-3; unclear D gene. The germline V and J ends were trimmed by 0 bases and 0 bases, with 7 bases remaining between them. Germline lookup yields CDR1 ENHRY and CDR2 SYGVKD. The CDR3 has 15 amino acids. CDR3 sequence: CAISESGGSTDTQYF. In nucleotides, the CDR3 is TGTGCCATCAGTGAGTCAGGTGGTAGCACAGATACGCAGTATTTT.

At least ten counts were recorded for this clonotype. The V gene is TRBV18, the J gene TRBJ2-1; tentatively, D is TRBD1 or TRBD2 (6 bases each). This CDR3 has 13 residues. Germline CDR1 reads KGHSH; CDR2 reads LQKENI. V gave up 6 bases and J gave up 3 bases, with 9 bases separating them. CDR3 DNA sequence: TGTGCCAGCTCCGGGGGCCACTACAATGAGCAGTTCTTC. Residues: CASSGGHYNEQFF.

Only a few counts were recorded for this clonotype. The chain links TRBV7-8 to TRBJ2-4; D gene ambiguous. The CDR3 length is 11 residues. Trimming shortened V by 0 bases and J by 9 bases, and 3 bases separated the two germline ends. The germline V gene has CDR1 SGHVS and CDR2 FQNEAQ. The CDR3 DNA is TGTGCCAGCAGCTTAGCCGGCATTCAGTACTTC. Protein sequence: CASSLAGIQYF. Looking up the rest from reference TRBV7-8 and TRBJ2-4 gives the full variable domain: GAGVSQSPRYKVAKRGQDVALRCDPISGHVSLFWYQQALGQGPEFLTYFQNEAQLDKSGLPSDRFFAERPEGSVSTLKIQRTQQEDSAVYLCASSLAGIQYFGAGTRLSVL.

The table lists this clonotype with many counts. V usage is TRBV12-3 or TRBV12-4 and J usage is TRBJ2-1, with TRBD2 matching over 10 bases. The V and J ends lost 4 bases and 2 bases, in that order; junction bases with no gene match: 5. The CDR3 sequence is 16 residues long. The CDR3: CASSWTSGGTYNEQFF. CDR3 nucleotide sequence: TGTGCCAGCAGTTGGACTAGCGGTGGGACCTACAATGAGCAGTTCTTC.

This clonotype was detected many times. The chain has TRBV14 and TRBJ1-1, with D possibly being TRBD1 (6 bases). The length of the CDR3 is 14 residues. CDR1 is SGHDN and CDR2 is FVKESK in the germline V gene. The ends were cut back, 0 bases at V and 5 bases at J, with 10 bases in the middle. CDR3 region: CASSQDTGRTEAFF. CDR3 nucleotides: TGTGCCAGCAGCCAAGACACAGGGAGAACTGAAGCTTTCTTT.

The chain is built from TRBV28 and TRBJ2-6; D possibly corresponds to TRBD2 (5 bases). This CDR3 region has 18 residues. The germline V gene encodes CDR1 MDHEN and CDR2 SYDVKM. The germline V and J ends were trimmed by 1 base and 0 bases, with 13 bases remaining between them. The CDR3 nucleotides are TGTGCCAGCAGTTTATCGCCAGGCGGGCGCTCTGGGGCCAACGTCCTGACTTTC. This gives the protein CASSLSPGGRSGANVLTF.

This clonotype was found many times. The V and J genes are TRBV7-6 and TRBJ2-7, with 10 bases that match TRBD2. Trimming cost V 0 bases and J 6 bases; bases outside gene matches: 2. The germline gives CDR1 SGHVS, CDR2 FNYEAQ. The CDR3 is made up of 14 amino acids. The CDR3 here is CASSLALAGFEQYF. The CDR3 DNA is TGTGCCAGCAGCTTAGCACTAGCGGGATTCGAGCAGTACTTC.

By frequency in the sample, this clonotype is large. The chain employs TRBV30 and TRBJ2-1, with TRBD1 matching over 9 bases. The CDR3 sequence is 14 residues long. Looked up from germline, CDR1 is GTSNPN and CDR2 is SVGIG (reference sequence). V shed 5 bases, J shed 10 bases, and the junction held 12 bases outside the gene matches. The CDR3 loop is CAWELGQGISEQFF. The CDR3 nucleotides read TGTGCCTGGGAATTGGGACAGGGAATTAGCGAGCAGTTCTTC.

This clonotype has a count of ten or more. The chain is built from TRBV28 and TRBJ1-1; D perhaps matches TRBD1 (6 bases). The CDR3 totals 15 residues. V lost 5 bases and J 1 base, leaving 14 bases between the germline ends. CDR1 and CDR2 (germline): MDHEN, SYDVKM. The DNA for the CDR3 is TGTGCCAGCAGTCCCCCGGACAGCCGGAACACTGAAGCTTTCTTT. Translating gives CASSPPDSRNTEAFF.

The chain has TRBV7-2 and TRBJ2-1, with 12 nucleotides matching TRBD2. Unmatched junction bases numbered 7, after V lost 5 bases and J lost 8 bases. This CDR3 spans 15 amino acids. The V gene's germline CDR1 is SGHTA and CDR2 FQGNSA. CDR3 protein: CASSNLAGGPYEQFF. The CDR3 DNA sequence: TGTGCCAGCAGCAACCTAGCGGGGGGGCCCTATGAGCAGTTCTTC. Full variable domain (missing parts from reference TRBV7-2 and TRBJ2-1): GAGVSQSPSNKVTEKGKDVELRCDPISGHTALYWYRQSLGQGLEFLIYFQGNSAPDKSGLPSDRFSAERTGGSVSTLTIQRTQQEDSAVYLCASSNLAGGPYEQFFGPGTRLTVL.

Ten or more counts support this clonotype. This chain joins TRBV12-3 or TRBV12-4 and TRBJ1-3; a possible D gene is TRBD1 (5 bases). The V end was cut by 1 base, the J end by 1 base, with 14 bases between. This CDR3 is 17 amino acids long. The CDR3 nucleotides read TGTGCCAGCAGTTTAGTGGCCCGAGGGGTATCTGGAAACACCATATATTTT. Its translation is CASSLVARGVSGNTIYF.